This TCR beta chain was documented in a study of beta chain features in type 1 diabetes. The entirety of the isolated RNA underwent reverse transcription, so expressed TCRB transcripts were sequenced. Sequenced by immunoSEQ multiplex PCR; TCRdb stores in-frame clones only, minus some. The table records 250,000 to 350,000 clones, 14% of them present only once. V dropped 2 bases and J dropped 0; count of bases not matched to a gene: 12. In germline, CDR1 is GTSNPN, CDR2 SVGIG (reference sequence). The CDR3 loop spans 17 amino acids. Concerning this clone itself: Its antigen is not identified.

Populations isolated by sorting all had purity greater than 95%. Whole-study results and caveats: A moderate, significant TCRB CDR3 shortening appeared in type 1 diabetes across four CD4+ subsets.

Sequenced material: naive CD4+ T cells from blood. The chain uses TRBV30 and TRBJ2-7; 8 nucleotides match TRBD2. The origin of this receptor is a young man with type 1 diabetes. In DNA, the CDR3 is TGTGCCTGGAGTTCCCCTCCGGGCGGGGGGCACTCCTACGAGCAGTACTTC. This translates into CAWSSPPGGGHSYEQYF.